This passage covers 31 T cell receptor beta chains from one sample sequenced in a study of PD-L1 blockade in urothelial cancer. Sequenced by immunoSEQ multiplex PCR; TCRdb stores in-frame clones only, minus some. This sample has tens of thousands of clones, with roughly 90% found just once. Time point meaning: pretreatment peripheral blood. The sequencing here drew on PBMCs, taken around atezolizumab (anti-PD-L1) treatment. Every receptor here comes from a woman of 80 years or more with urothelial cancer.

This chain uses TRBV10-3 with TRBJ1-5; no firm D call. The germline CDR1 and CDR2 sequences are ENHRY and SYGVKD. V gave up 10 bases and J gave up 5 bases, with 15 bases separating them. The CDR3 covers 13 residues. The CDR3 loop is CATADGADQPQHF. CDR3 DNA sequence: TGTGCCACTGCGGACGGAGCGGATCAGCCCCAGCATTTT.

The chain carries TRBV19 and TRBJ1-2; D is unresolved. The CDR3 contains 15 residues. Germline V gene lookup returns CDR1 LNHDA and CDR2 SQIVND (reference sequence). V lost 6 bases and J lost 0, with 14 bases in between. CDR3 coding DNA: TGTGCCAGTAGCAACCCCGGAGGGCCTAACTATGGCTACACCTTC. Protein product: CASSNPGGPNYGYTF.

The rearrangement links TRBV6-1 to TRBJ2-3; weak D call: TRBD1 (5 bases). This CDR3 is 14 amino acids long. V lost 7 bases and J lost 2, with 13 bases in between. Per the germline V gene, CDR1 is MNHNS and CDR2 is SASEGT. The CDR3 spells CASTRTSNTDTQYF. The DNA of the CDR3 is TGTGCCAGCACCAGGACAAGCAACACAGATACGCAGTATTTT.

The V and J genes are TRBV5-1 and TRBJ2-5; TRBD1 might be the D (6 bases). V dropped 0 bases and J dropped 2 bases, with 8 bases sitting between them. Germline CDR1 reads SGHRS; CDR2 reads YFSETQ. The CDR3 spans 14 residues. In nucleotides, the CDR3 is TGCGCCAGCAGCTTGGCACAGGGACAAGAGACCCAGTACTTC. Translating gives CASSLAQGQETQYF.

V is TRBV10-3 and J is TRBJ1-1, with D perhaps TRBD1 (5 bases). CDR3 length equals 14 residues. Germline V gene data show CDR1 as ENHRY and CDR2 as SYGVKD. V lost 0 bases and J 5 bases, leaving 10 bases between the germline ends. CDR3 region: CAISESVQGTEAFF. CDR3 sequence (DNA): TGTGCCATCAGTGAGTCTGTGCAGGGAACTGAAGCTTTCTTT.

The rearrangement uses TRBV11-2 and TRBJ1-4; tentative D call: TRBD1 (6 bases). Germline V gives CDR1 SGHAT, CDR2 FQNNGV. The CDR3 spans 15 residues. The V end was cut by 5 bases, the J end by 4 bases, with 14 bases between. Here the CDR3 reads CASSPRQAFNEKLFF. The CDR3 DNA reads TGTGCCAGCAGCCCTCGACAGGCTTTTAATGAAAAACTGTTTTTT.

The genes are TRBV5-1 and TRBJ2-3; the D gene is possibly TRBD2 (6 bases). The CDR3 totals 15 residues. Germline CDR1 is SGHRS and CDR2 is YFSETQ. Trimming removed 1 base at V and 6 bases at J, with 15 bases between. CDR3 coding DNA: TGCGCCAGCAGCTTGCCGACTAGGGTGGGGGATACGCAGTATTTT. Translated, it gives CASSLPTRVGDTQYF. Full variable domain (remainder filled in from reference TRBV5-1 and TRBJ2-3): KAGVTQTPRYLIKTRGQQVTLSCSPISGHRSVSWYQQTPGQGLQFLFEYFSETQRNKGNFPGRFSGRQFSNSRSEMNVSTLELGDSALYLCASSLPTRVGDTQYFGPGTRLTVL.

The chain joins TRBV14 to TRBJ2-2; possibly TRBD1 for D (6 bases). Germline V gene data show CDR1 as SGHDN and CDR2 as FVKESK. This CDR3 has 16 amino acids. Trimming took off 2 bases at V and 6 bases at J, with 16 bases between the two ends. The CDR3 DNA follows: TGTGCCAGCAGCCAAAGGGGGTGGCCCTCAGCCGGGGAGCTGTTTTTT. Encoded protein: CASSQRGWPSAGELFF.

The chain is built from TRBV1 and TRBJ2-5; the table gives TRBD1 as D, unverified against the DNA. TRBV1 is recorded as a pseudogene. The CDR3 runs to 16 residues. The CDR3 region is CTSSPTGPPGRETQYF. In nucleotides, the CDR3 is TGCACCAGCAGCCCGACAGGGCCCCCAGGGAGGGAGACCCAGTACTTC.

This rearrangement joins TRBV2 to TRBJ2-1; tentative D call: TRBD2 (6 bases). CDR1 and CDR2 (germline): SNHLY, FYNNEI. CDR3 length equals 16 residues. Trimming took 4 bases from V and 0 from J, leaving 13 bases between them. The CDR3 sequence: CASSGLVLPSYNEQFF. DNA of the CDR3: TGTGCCAGCAGTGGACTAGTCCTTCCCTCCTACAATGAGCAGTTCTTC.

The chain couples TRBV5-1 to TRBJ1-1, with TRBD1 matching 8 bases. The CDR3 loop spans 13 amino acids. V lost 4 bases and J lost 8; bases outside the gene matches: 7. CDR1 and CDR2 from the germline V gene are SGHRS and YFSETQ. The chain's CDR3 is CASSPEHRGEAFF. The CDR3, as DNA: TGCGCCAGCAGCCCAGAGCACAGGGGGGAAGCTTTCTTT.

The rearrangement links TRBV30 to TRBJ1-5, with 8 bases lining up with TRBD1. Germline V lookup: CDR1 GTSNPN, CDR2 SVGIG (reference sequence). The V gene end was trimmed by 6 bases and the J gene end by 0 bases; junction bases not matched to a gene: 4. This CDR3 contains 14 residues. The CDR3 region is CACSDRGSNQPQHF. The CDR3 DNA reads TGTGCCTGTTCCGACAGGGGTAGCAATCAGCCCCAGCATTTT.

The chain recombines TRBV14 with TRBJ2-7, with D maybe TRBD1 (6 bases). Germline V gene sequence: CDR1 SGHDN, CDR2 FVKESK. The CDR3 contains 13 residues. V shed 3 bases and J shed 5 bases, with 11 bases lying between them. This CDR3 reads CASSHINRDEQYF. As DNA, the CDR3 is TGTGCCAGCAGCCATATAAACAGGGACGAGCAGTACTTC.

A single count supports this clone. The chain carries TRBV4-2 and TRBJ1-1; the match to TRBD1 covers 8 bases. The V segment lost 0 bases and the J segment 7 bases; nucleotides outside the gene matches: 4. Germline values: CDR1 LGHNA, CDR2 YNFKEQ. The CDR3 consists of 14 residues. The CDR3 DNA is TGTGCCAGCAGCCAAGAAGGGACAGGTGGTGAAGCTTTCTTT. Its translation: CASSQEGTGGEAFF.

CDR3 loop: CASSAGGFLQQYF. The CDR3, as DNA: TGTGCCAGCAGCGCCGGAGGGTTTCTCCAACAGTACTTC. The chain links TRBV7-2 to TRBJ2-5; possible D gene TRBD2, 6 bases. The CDR3 runs to 13 residues. The germline V and J ends were trimmed by 5 bases and 11 bases, with 18 bases remaining between them. Germline loops: CDR1 SGHTA, CDR2 FQGNSA. The complete variable domain, with remaining parts taken from reference TRBV7-2 and TRBJ2-5, reads GAGVSQSPSNKVTEKGKDVELRCDPISGHTALYWYRQSLGQGLEFLIYFQGNSAPDKSGLPSDRFSAERTGGSVSTLTIQRTQQEDSAVYLCASSAGGFLQQYFGPGTRLLVL.

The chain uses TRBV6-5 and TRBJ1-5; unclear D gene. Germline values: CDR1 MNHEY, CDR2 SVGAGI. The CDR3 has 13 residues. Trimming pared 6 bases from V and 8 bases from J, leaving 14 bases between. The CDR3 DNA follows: TGTGCCAGCAGCCGGGGTTCGATCGAGCCCCAGCATTTT. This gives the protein CASSRGSIEPQHF.

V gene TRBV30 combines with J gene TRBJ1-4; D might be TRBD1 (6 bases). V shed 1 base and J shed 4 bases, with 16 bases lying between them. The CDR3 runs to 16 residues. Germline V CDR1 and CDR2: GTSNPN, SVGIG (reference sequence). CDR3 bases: TGTGCCTGGAGTGCCCTTGGGGGCGTCGGTAATGAAAAACTGTTTTTT. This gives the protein CAWSALGGVGNEKLFF.

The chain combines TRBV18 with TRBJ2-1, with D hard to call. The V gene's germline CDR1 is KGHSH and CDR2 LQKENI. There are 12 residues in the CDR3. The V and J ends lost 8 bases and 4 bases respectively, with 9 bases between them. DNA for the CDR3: TGTGCCAGCGAGACGGGTTACAATGAGCAGTTCTTC. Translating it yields CASETGYNEQFF.

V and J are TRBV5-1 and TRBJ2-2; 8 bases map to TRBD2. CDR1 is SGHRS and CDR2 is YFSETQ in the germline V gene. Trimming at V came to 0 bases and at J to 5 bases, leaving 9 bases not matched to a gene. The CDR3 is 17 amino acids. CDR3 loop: CASSLEGSGRGTGELFF. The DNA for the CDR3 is TGCGCCAGCAGCTTGGAGGGGAGCGGGAGAGGAACCGGGGAGCTGTTTTTT.

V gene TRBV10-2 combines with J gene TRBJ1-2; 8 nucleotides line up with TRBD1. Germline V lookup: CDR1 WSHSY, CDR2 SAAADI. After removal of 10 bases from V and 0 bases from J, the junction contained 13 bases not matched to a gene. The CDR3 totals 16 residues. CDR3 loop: CATSGQGINPNYGYTF. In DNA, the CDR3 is TGCGCCACATCTGGACAGGGAATTAACCCTAACTATGGCTACACCTTC.

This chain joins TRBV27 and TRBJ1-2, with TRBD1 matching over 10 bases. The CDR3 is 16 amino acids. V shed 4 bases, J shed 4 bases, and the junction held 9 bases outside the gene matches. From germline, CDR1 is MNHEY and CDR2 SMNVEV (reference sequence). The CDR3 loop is CASSSPGQGFSYGYTF. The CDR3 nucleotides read TGTGCCAGCAGTTCACCGGGACAGGGGTTTAGCTATGGCTACACCTTC.

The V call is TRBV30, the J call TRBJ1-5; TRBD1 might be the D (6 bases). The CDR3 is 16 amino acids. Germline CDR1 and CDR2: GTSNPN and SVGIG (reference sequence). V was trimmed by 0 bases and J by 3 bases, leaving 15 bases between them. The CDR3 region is CAWSVHGTLNNQPQHF. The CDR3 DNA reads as TGTGCCTGGAGTGTACACGGGACACTGAACAATCAGCCCCAGCATTTT.

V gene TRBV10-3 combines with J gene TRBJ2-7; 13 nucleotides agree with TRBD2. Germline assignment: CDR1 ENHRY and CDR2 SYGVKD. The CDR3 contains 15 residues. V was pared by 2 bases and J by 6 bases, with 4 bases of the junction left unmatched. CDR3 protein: CAISETSGRAGEQYF. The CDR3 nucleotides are TGTGCCATCAGTGAGACTAGCGGGAGGGCCGGCGAGCAGTACTTC.

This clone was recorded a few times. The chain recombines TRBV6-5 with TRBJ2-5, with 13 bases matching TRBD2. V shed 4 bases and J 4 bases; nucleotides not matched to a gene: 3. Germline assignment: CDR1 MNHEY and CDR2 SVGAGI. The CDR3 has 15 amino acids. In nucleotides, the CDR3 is TGTGCCAGCAGTTCAGGACTAGCGGGAGCAGAGACCCAGTACTTC. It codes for CASSSGLAGAETQYF.

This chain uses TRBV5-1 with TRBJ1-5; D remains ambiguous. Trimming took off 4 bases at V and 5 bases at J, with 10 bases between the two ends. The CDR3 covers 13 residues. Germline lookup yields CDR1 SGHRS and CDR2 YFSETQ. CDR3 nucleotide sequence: TGCGCCAGCAGCCGGGCGGGTGATCAGCCCCAGCATTTT. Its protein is CASSRAGDQPQHF.

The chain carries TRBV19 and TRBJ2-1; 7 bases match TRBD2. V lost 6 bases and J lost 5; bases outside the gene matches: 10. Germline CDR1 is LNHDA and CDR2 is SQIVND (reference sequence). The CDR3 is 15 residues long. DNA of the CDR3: TGTGCCAGTAGATCCTTCCGGCGGGAGAACAATGAGCAGTTCTTC. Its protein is CASRSFRRENNEQFF.

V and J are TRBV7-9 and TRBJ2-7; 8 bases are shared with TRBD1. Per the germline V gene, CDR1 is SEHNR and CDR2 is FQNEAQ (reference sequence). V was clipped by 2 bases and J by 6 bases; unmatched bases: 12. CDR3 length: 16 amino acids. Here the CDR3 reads CASSLNEGQGDREQYF. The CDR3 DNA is TGTGCCAGCAGCTTAAACGAAGGACAGGGAGATCGCGAGCAGTACTTC.

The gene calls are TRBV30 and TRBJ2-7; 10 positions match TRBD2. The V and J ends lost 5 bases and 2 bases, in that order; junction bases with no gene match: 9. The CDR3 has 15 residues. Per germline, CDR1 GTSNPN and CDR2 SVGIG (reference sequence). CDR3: CAWGPGTSVTYEQYF. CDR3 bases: TGTGCCTGGGGACCCGGGACTAGCGTAACCTACGAGCAGTACTTC.

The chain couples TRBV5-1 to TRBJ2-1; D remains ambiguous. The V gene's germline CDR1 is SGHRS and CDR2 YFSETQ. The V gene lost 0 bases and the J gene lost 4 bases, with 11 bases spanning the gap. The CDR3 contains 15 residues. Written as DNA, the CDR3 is TGCGCCAGCAGCTTGGACCCCTCGCGGTACAATGAGCAGTTCTTC. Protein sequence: CASSLDPSRYNEQFF.

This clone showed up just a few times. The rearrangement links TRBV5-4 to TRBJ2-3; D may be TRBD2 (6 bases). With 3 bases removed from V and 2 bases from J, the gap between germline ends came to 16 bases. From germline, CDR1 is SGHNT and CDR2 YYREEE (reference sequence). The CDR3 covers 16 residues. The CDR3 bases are TGTGCCAGCAGCTCCCTTAGCGGAAGTTTCACAGATACGCAGTATTTT. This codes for CASSSLSGSFTDTQYF.

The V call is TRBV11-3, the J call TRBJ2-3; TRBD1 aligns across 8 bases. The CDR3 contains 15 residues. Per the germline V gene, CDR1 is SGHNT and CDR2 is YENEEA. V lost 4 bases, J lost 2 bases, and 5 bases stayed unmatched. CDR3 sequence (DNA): TGTGCCAGCAGCTCGGGACAGGCAGACACAGATACGCAGTATTTT. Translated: CASSSGQADTDTQYF.